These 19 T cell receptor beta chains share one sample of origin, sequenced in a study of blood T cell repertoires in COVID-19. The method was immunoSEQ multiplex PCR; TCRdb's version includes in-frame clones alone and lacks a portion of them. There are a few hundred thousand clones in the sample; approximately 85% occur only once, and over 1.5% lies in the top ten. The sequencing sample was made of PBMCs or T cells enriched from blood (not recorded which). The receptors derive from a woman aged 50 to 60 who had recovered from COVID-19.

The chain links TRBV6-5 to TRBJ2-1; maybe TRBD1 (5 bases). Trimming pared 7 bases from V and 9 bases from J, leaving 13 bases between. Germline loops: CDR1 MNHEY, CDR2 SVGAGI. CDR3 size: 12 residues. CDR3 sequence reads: CASNPDSFEQFF. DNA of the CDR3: TGTGCCAGCAACCCCGACAGTTTTGAGCAGTTCTTC.

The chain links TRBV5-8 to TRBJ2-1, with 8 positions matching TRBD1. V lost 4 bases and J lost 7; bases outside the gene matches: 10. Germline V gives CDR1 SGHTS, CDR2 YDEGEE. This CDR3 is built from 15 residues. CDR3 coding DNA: TGTGCCAGCAGCCTAACAGGGGGGCCAGTAAATGAGCAGTTCTTC. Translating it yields CASSLTGGPVNEQFF. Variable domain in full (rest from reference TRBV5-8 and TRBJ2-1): EAGVTQSPTHLIKTRGQQATLRCSPISGHTSVYWYQQALGLGLQFLLWYDEGEERNRGNFPPRFSGRQFPNYSSELNVNALELEDSALYLCASSLTGGPVNEQFFGPGTRLTVL.

The DNA for the CDR3 is TGTGCCAGTAGTAAAAGGTTGGACATGAACACTGAAGCTTTCTTT. This translates into CASSKRLDMNTEAFF. V and J are TRBV19 and TRBJ1-1, with D perhaps matching TRBD1 (5 bases). Between the trimmed V and J ends, which lost 4 bases and 0 bases, there was a span of 12 bases. Germline lookup yields CDR1 LNHDA and CDR2 SQIVND (reference sequence). CDR3 length equals 15 residues.

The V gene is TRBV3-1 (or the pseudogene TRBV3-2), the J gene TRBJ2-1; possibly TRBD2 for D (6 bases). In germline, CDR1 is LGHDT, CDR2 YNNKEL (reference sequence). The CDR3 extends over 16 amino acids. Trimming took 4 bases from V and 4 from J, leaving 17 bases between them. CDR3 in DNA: TGTGCCAGCAGCCGACAAAGTAGCGGTTCATACAATGAGCAGTTCTTC. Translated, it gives CASSRQSSGSYNEQFF.

The CDR3 reads CASSFERQGRGYTF. CDR3 nucleotide sequence: TGTGCCAGCAGTTTCGAACGACAGGGGAGAGGCTACACCTTC. This chain connects TRBV27 to TRBJ1-2; 8 positions agree with TRBD1. The CDR3 loop spans 14 amino acids. Germline loops: CDR1 MNHEY, CDR2 SMNVEV (reference sequence). The V and J ends lost 3 bases and 8 bases, in that order; junction bases with no gene match: 8.

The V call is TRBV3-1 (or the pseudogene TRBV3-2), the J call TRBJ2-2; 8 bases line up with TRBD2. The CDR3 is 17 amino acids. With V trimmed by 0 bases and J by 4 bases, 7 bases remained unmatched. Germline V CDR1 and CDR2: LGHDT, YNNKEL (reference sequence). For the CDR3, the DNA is TGTGCCAGCAGCCAAGATCTTGAACGGGAGGGCACCGGGGAGCTGTTTTTT. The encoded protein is CASSQDLEREGTGELFF.

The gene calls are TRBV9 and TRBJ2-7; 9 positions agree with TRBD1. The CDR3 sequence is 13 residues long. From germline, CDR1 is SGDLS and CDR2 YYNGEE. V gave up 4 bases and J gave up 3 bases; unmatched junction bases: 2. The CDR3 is CASSSTGGYEQYF. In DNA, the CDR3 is TGTGCCAGCAGCTCGACAGGGGGCTACGAGCAGTACTTC.

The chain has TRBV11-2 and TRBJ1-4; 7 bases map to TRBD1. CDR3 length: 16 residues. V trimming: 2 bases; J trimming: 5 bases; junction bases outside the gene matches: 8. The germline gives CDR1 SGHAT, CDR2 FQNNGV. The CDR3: CASSLSLGQDNEKLFF. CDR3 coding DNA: TGTGCCAGCAGCTTATCCCTTGGACAGGACAATGAAAAACTGTTTTTT.

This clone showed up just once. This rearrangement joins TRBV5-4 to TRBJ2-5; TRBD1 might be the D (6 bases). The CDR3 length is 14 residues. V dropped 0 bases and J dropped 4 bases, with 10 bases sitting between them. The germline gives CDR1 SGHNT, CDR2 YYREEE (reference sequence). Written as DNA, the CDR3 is TGTGCCAGCAGCTTGGCAGGGGTCCGAGAGACCCAGTACTTC. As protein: CASSLAGVRETQYF.

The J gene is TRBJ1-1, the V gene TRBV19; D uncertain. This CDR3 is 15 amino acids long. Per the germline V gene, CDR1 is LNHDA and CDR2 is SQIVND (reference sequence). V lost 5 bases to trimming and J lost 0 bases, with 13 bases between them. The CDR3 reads CASSDYGEMNTEAFF. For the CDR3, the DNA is TGTGCCAGTAGTGACTACGGAGAAATGAACACTGAAGCTTTCTTT.

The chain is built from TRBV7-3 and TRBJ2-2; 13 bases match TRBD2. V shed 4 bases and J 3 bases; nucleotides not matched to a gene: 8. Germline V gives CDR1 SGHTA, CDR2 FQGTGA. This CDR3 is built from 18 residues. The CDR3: CASSYTGTSGTYTGELFF. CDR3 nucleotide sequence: TGTGCCAGCAGCTACACCGGGACTAGCGGGACGTACACCGGGGAGCTGTTTTTT.

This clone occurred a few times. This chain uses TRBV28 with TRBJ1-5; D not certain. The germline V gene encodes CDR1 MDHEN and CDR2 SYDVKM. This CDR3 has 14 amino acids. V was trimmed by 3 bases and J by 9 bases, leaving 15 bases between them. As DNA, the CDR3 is TGTGCCAGCAGTTTGGAGGCCGCCCAGAGGCCCCAGCATTTT. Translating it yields CASSLEAAQRPQHF.

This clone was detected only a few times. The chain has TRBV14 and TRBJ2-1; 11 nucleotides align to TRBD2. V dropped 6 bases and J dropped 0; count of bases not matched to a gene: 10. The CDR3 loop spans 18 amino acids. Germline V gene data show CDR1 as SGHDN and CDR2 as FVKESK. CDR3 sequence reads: CASSLRTLAGGSYNEQFF. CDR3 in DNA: TGTGCCAGCAGTTTGCGAACCCTAGCGGGGGGCTCCTACAATGAGCAGTTCTTC.

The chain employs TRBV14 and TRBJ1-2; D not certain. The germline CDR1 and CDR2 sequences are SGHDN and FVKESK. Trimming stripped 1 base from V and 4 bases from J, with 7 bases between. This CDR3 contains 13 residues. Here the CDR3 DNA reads TGTGCCAGCAGCCAAGTACTTTTCTATGGCTACACCTTC. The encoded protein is CASSQVLFYGYTF.

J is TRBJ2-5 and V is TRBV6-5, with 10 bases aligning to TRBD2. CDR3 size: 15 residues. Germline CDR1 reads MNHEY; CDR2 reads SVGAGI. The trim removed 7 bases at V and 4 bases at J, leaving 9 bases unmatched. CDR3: CASNNLAGVGETQYF. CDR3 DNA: TGTGCCAGCAACAACCTAGCGGGAGTGGGAGAGACCCAGTACTTC.

DNA for the CDR3: TGTGCCAGCAGCCAAGTATCTCAGGGAAACAATGAGCAGTTCTTC. This encodes CASSQVSQGNNEQFF. The V call is TRBV3-1 (or the pseudogene TRBV3-2), the J call TRBJ2-1; tentative D call: TRBD1 (5 bases). CDR1 is LGHDT, CDR2 YNNKEL, per germline (reference sequence). Deletions cut 1 base from V and 5 bases from J, with 12 bases between. This CDR3 is built from 15 residues.

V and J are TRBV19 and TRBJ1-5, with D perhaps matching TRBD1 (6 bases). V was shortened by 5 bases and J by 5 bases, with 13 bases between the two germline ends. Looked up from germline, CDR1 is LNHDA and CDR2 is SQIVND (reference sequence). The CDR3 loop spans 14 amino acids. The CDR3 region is CASSDARGHQPQHF. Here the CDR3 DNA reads TGTGCCAGTAGTGACGCCAGGGGACATCAGCCCCAGCATTTT.

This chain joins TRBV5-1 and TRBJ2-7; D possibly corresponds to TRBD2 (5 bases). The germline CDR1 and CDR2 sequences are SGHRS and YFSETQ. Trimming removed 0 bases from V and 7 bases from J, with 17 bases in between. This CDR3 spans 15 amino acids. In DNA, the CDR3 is TGCGCCAGCAGCTTGGGTCTAGAGGGAATCTCGGAGCAGTACTTC. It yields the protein CASSLGLEGISEQYF.

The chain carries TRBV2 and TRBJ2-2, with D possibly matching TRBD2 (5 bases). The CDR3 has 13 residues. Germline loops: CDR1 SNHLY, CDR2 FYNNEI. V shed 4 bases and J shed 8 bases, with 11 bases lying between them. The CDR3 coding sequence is TGTGCCAGCAGTGGTTCTCCGGGGGGGGAGCTGTTTTTT. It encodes CASSGSPGGELFF.